These 29 T cell receptor beta chains were all obtained from the same sample, sequenced in a study of neurological immune-mediated disorders. In TCRdb, the 5' RACE reads were re-called with MiXCR into one record per CDR3 protein. This table holds approximately 65,000 distinct CDR3 sequences, over 4% found once. The material sequenced was PBMCs. Receptors originate from a man aged 50 to 59 with multiple sclerosis.

Ten or more counts support this clonotype. The V gene is TRBV12-3 or TRBV12-4, the J gene TRBJ2-3; 14 nucleotides match TRBD2. The V gene end was trimmed by 4 bases and the J gene end by 2 bases; junction bases not matched to a gene: 5. CDR3 length equals 17 residues. The CDR3 region is CASSYGLAGGPTDTQYF. Here the CDR3 DNA reads TGTGCCAGCAGTTATGGACTAGCGGGGGGACCCACAGATACGCAGTATTTT.

This clonotype has a count of ten or more. Here the CDR3 DNA reads TGTGCCAGCAGCACAGGGTTGGGCGGTGAGCAGTTCTTC. This translates into CASSTGLGGEQFF. The V gene is TRBV11-3, the J gene TRBJ2-1; a weak D match, TRBD1 (6 bases). Germline loops: CDR1 SGHNT, CDR2 YENEEA. CDR3 length: 13 residues. Trimming removed 5 bases from V and 9 bases from J, with 14 bases in between.

This clonotype showed up just a few times. This rearrangement joins TRBV6-6 to TRBJ2-3; the match to TRBD2 covers 9 bases. Germline CDR1 is MNHNY and CDR2 is SVGAGI (reference sequence). Germline trimming cut 2 bases from V and 2 bases from J; bases unmatched to any gene: 8. The CDR3 sequence is 17 residues long. The CDR3 here is CASSYGGAGGLTDTQYF. CDR3 coding DNA: TGTGCCAGCAGTTACGGGGGAGCGGGGGGCCTCACAGATACGCAGTATTTT.

This clonotype was detected many times. The chain has TRBV5-1 and TRBJ2-5; a possible D gene is TRBD2 (5 bases). Germline CDR1 is SGHRS and CDR2 is YFSETQ. Deletions cut 4 bases from V and 4 bases from J, with 14 bases between. The CDR3 covers 14 residues. The CDR3: CASSLGLVAETQYF. The CDR3 region has the DNA TGCGCCAGCAGCCTAGGACTGGTGGCAGAGACCCAGTACTTC.

This clonotype was seen at least ten times. This sequence joins TRBV4-1 and TRBJ2-1; 9 bases match TRBD1. The CDR3 runs 15 residues. V shed 4 bases, J shed 12 bases, and the junction held 13 bases outside the gene matches. Germline CDR1 is MGHRA and CDR2 is YSYEKL. The CDR3 DNA sequence: TGCGCCAGCAGCCTAGGACAGGGGCGGGATGGGGGGCAGTTCTTC. It codes for CASSLGQGRDGGQFF.

This clonotype showed up many times. J is TRBJ2-3 and V is TRBV18, with 7 bases aligning to TRBD1. There are 13 residues in the CDR3. V trimming: 3 bases; J trimming: 6 bases; junction bases outside the gene matches: 3. Germline assignment: CDR1 KGHSH and CDR2 LQKENI. The CDR3 sequence: CASSPDRVDTQYF. In DNA, the CDR3 is TGTGCCAGCTCACCCGACAGGGTGGATACGCAGTATTTT.

At least ten counts were recorded for this clonotype. The chain employs TRBV10-3 and TRBJ2-5; D is unresolved. CDR3 size: 13 residues. The germline gives CDR1 ENHRY, CDR2 SYGVKD. V lost 5 bases and J 7 bases, leaving 14 bases between the germline ends. This CDR3 reads CAISRLAEGTQYF. The CDR3 DNA sequence: TGTGCCATCAGTCGACTCGCGGAAGGGACCCAGTACTTC.

This clonotype was picked up many times. The chain combines TRBV10-3 with TRBJ2-1; perhaps TRBD2 as D (6 bases). V lost 10 bases and J 4 bases, leaving 14 bases between the germline ends. The CDR3 totals 13 residues. In germline, CDR1 is ENHRY, CDR2 SYGVKD. The chain's CDR3 is CASAGTLYNEQFF. In DNA form, the CDR3 reads TGTGCCAGTGCCGGGACTTTGTACAATGAGCAGTTCTTC.

This clonotype has ten or more counts. This chain links TRBV7-8 with TRBJ2-5, with 11 bases that match TRBD1. The CDR3 has 15 residues. Germline V gene data show CDR1 as SGHVS and CDR2 as FQNEAQ. V lost 5 bases to trimming and J lost 4 bases; unmatched junction nucleotides: 6. CDR3 protein: CASSIWTGGSETQYF. DNA of the CDR3: TGTGCCAGCAGCATCTGGACAGGGGGCTCAGAGACCCAGTACTTC.

This clonotype was observed at least ten times. V is TRBV5-1 and J is TRBJ2-2; the match to TRBD1 covers 10 bases. With 4 bases clipped from V and 5 bases from J, the junction kept 11 bases outside the gene matches. This CDR3 comprises 17 residues. Germline CDR1 is SGHRS and CDR2 is YFSETQ. The CDR3 DNA sequence: TGCGCCAGCAGCCTAGGGACCGGGACAGGGGAAACCGGGGAGCTGTTTTTT. Translation gives CASSLGTGTGETGELFF.

There are many counts of this clonotype. The V gene is TRBV5-1, the J gene TRBJ1-2; 8 nucleotides line up with TRBD1. V lost 0 bases and J lost 5; bases outside the gene matches: 6. The CDR3 has 15 amino acids. Per germline, CDR1 SGHRS and CDR2 YFSETQ. This CDR3 reads CASSLGQGLMYGYTF. CDR3 coding DNA: TGCGCCAGCAGCTTGGGACAGGGGTTGATGTATGGCTACACCTTC.

There are many counts of this clonotype. The rearrangement links TRBV10-3 to TRBJ2-3; a possible D gene is TRBD1 (6 bases). Looked up from germline, CDR1 is ENHRY and CDR2 is SYGVKD. Trimming stripped 4 bases from V and 4 bases from J, with 9 bases between. The CDR3 has 13 residues. The CDR3 sequence is CAISVGTPDTQYF. CDR3 DNA sequence: TGTGCCATCAGTGTCGGGACACCAGATACGCAGTATTTT.

This clonotype was picked up many times. The chain combines TRBV4-3 with TRBJ2-5; D is uncertain. V lost 0 bases, J lost 9 bases, and 17 bases lay in between. This CDR3 comprises 15 residues. The V gene's germline CDR1 is LGHNA and CDR2 YSLEER. The CDR3 here is CASSQDISRSWAQYF. The CDR3 DNA sequence: TGCGCCAGCAGCCAAGATATTAGCCGCTCTTGGGCCCAGTACTTC.

This clonotype was detected many times. One end of the junction is discordant with germline, which a read error may explain. V and J are TRBV20-1 and TRBJ1-5, with a weak D call TRBD1 (5 bases). Germline CDR1 and CDR2: DFQATT and SNEGSKA (reference sequence). The CDR3 covers 13 residues. The CDR3 region has the DNA TGCAGTGCCCCCCGGGGAGGCACGGGGCCCCAGAATTTT. Protein: CSAPRGGTGPQNF.

This chain connects TRBV4-1 to TRBJ2-2, with D perhaps given as TRBD1 or TRBD2 (5 bases each). The CDR3 has 16 residues. Per germline, CDR1 MGHRA and CDR2 YSYEKL. V lost 3 bases and J lost 2, with 13 bases in between. In DNA, the CDR3 is TGCGCCAGCAGCCATGCCCGGGACCCTAACACCGGGGAGCTGTTTTTT. It translates to CASSHARDPNTGELFF.

This clonotype came up many times. The chain employs TRBV5-1 and TRBJ1-4, with D possibly TRBD1 on 5 matching bases. Germline-derived CDR1 and CDR2 are SGHRS and YFSETQ. The CDR3 has 16 residues. The V gene lost 3 bases and the J gene lost 4 bases, with 16 bases spanning the gap. CDR3 sequence: CASSSSPGTDNEKLFF. The CDR3 nucleotides read TGCGCCAGCAGCTCCTCCCCGGGGACGGATAATGAAAAACTGTTTTTT.

This clonotype came up many times. The chain carries TRBV6-5 and TRBJ2-1; unclear D gene. Trimming removed 7 bases from V and 8 bases from J, with 9 bases in between. CDR3 length: 11 amino acids. Germline CDR1 is MNHEY and CDR2 is SVGAGI. CDR3 sequence: CASIAGDEQFF. Here the CDR3 DNA reads TGTGCCAGCATCGCTGGGGATGAGCAGTTCTTC.

V gene TRBV25-1 combines with J gene TRBJ2-5; D ambiguous. Germline values: CDR1 MGHDK, CDR2 SYGVNS. The CDR3 has 13 residues. V lost 0 bases to trimming and J lost 4 bases, with 6 bases between them. The DNA for the CDR3 is TGTGCCAGCAGTGAATACGGTTCAGAGACCCAGTACTTC. As protein: CASSEYGSETQYF.

This clonotype was picked up many times. The gene calls are TRBV7-2 and TRBJ2-5; a possible D gene is TRBD1 (6 bases). Germline V gene sequence: CDR1 SGHTA, CDR2 FQGNSA. The V end was cut by 1 base, the J end by 5 bases, with 14 bases between. The CDR3 runs to 15 residues. The CDR3 coding sequence is TGTGCCAGCAGCTTAGTCGACAGTAGGGGGGAGACCCAGTACTTC. It is translated as CASSLVDSRGETQYF.

This clonotype was seen at least ten times. The V call is TRBV5-1, the J call TRBJ2-3; TRBD2 matches 11 bases. The germline gives CDR1 SGHRS, CDR2 YFSETQ. With V trimmed by 4 bases and J by 0 bases, 4 bases remained unmatched. This CDR3 comprises 16 residues. CDR3 bases: TGCGCCAGCAGCCCGACTAGCGGGACTAGCACAGATACGCAGTATTTT. As protein: CASSPTSGTSTDTQYF.

This clonotype was detected many times. The chain couples TRBV28 to TRBJ1-4, with TRBD1 matching over 9 bases. Germline loops: CDR1 MDHEN, CDR2 SYDVKM. The CDR3 length is 19 residues. J gave up 5 bases and V 5 bases, and 18 bases lay outside the gene matches. In DNA form, the CDR3 reads TGTGCCAGCAGTCCGCACCTCACAGGGGGCCCTAGCGTAAATGAAAAACTGTTTTTT. It yields the protein CASSPHLTGGPSVNEKLFF. Filled out from reference TRBV28 and TRBJ1-4, the complete variable domain reads DVKVTQSSRYLVKRTGEKVFLECVQDMDHENMFWYRQDPGLGLRLIYFSYDVKMKEKGDIPEGYSVSREKKERFSLILESASTNQTSMYLCASSPHLTGGPSVNEKLFFGSGTQLSVL.

At least ten counts were recorded for this clonotype. The chain is built from TRBV9 and TRBJ1-2, with 7 bases lining up with TRBD1. This CDR3 spans 14 amino acids. CDR1 SGDLS and CDR2 YYNGEE come from the germline V gene. V gave up 2 bases and J gave up 4 bases; unmatched junction bases: 5. The CDR3 protein is CASSVRDSSYGYTF. CDR3 DNA: TGTGCCAGCAGCGTCAGGGACAGCAGCTATGGCTACACCTTC.

This clonotype has a count of ten or more. J is TRBJ1-2 and V is TRBV5-6, with D hard to call. V lost 9 bases, J lost 8 bases, and 20 bases lay in between. The germline V gene encodes CDR1 SGHDT and CDR2 YYEEEE. The CDR3 extends over 13 amino acids. The CDR3: CATTGGVRGGYTF. CDR3 sequence (DNA): TGTGCCACCACCGGCGGGGTCCGTGGAGGCTACACCTTC.

This clonotype was seen ten or more times. This rearrangement joins TRBV6-5 to TRBJ2-1; 10 nucleotides line up with TRBD1. With 6 bases clipped from V and 4 bases from J, the junction kept 3 bases outside the gene matches. The CDR3 length is 14 residues. In germline, CDR1 is MNHEY, CDR2 SVGAGI. CDR3 DNA: TGTGCCAGCAGACGGGACAGGGGATACAATGAGCAGTTCTTC. Its translation: CASRRDRGYNEQFF.

This clonotype showed up many times. A junction end diverges from the germline sequence, so it may reflect a read error. This chain uses TRBV28 with TRBJ1-6; the D gene is possibly TRBD1 (5 bases). CDR3 size: 13 residues. Germline CDR1 reads MDHEN; CDR2 reads SYDVKM. The CDR3 loop reads CASGRGAYSPLNF. CDR3 nucleotide sequence: TGTGCCAGTGGAAGGGGCGCTTATTCACCCCTCAACTTT.

This clonotype has just a few counts. This CDR3 is missing its conserved last phenylalanine or tryptophan, likely due to a read error. The chain is built from TRBV28 and TRBJ2-4; D assignment may be TRBD1 or TRBD2 (6 bases each). Germline lookup yields CDR1 MDHEN and CDR2 SYDVKM. The CDR3 extends over 17 amino acids. Trimming took off 3 bases at V and 1 base at J, with 16 bases between the two ends. CDR3 sequence reads: CASSLLTGAEAKNIQYN. The CDR3 DNA sequence: TGTGCCAGCAGTTTGCTCACGGGGGCTGAGGCCAAAAACATTCAGTACAAC.

This clonotype was recorded many times. The CDR3 here is CASSHLDRQYYGYTF. CDR3 DNA sequence: TGTGCCAGCAGCCATCTGGACAGACAATACTATGGCTACACCTTC. The chain carries TRBV3-1 and TRBJ1-2, with D possibly TRBD1 on 6 matching bases. V was pared by 3 bases and J by 3 bases, with 14 bases between. The germline V gene has CDR1 LGHDT and CDR2 YNNKEL (reference sequence). This CDR3 is built from 15 residues.

In this sample, this clonotype turned up many times. The V and J genes are TRBV12-3 or TRBV12-4 and TRBJ2-7, with D maybe TRBD1 (6 bases). V lost 8 bases and J lost 6, with 17 bases in between. This CDR3 is built from 13 residues. This CDR3 is CASAWSAGAEQYV. The CDR3 coding sequence is TGTGCCAGCGCGTGGAGCGCAGGGGCCGAGCAGTACGTC.

This clonotype came up many times. The CDR3 sequence: CASSGPRGVTDTQYF. CDR3 bases: TGCGCCAGTAGCGGGCCGCGGGGGGTCACAGATACGCAGTATTTT. V and J are TRBV5-1 and TRBJ2-3, with 8 positions matching TRBD2. V shed 8 bases and J 2 bases; nucleotides not matched to a gene: 10. The CDR3 has 15 amino acids. The germline V gene encodes CDR1 SGHRS and CDR2 YFSETQ.